This entry is about one TCR beta chain. The assay was immunoSEQ multiplex PCR, and TCRdb's table has in-frame clones only and misses some. This table holds approximately 91,000 clones, over 80% found once. The sample belongs to a study of PD-L1 blockade in urothelial cancer. Across the study: Blood samples had a median of around 150,000 T cells.

Time point meaning: peripheral blood 6 weeks after treatment start. Germline CDR1 is SGHTA and CDR2 is FQGNSA. There are 14 residues in the CDR3. V dropped 5 bases and J dropped 2; count of bases not matched to a gene: 3. The sequence was collected from a man in his sixties or seventies with urothelial cancer. The sample consisted of PBMCs, taken around atezolizumab (anti-PD-L1) treatment. The chain couples TRBV7-2 to TRBJ2-7; TRBD2 matches at 10 bases. The CDR3 spells CASSPLAGAYEQYF. CDR3 coding DNA: TGTGCCAGCAGCCCCCTAGCGGGGGCCTACGAGCAGTACTTC.